These 11 T cell receptor beta chains originate from one sample sequenced in a study of T cells in Graves' hyperthyroidism and ophthalmopathy. Researchers took RNA transcripts and amplified the TCR beta CDR3 regions from them. The HTBI primer set was used in a first-round RT-PCR of the TCR CDR3. TCRdb used MiXCR to reprocess the multiplex PCR reads, holding one entry per CDR3 protein. Of just under 750,000 distinct CDR3 sequences in the sample, under 45% were seen once. The sequenced sample consisted of blood. The receptors derive from a woman in her thirties or forties with Graves' hyperthyroidism.

Many counts were recorded for this clonotype. The chain employs TRBV5-1 and TRBJ2-7; TRBD2 matches at 9 bases. V gave up 2 bases and J gave up 0 bases; unmatched junction bases: 6. CDR3 length equals 16 residues. Germline lookup yields CDR1 SGHRS and CDR2 YFSETQ. CDR3 bases: TGCGCCAGCAGCTTCGACCTGACTAGCGGCTCCTACGAGCAGTACTTC. Its protein product is CASSFDLTSGSYEQYF.

The genes are TRBV7-9 and TRBJ1-2; no definite D call. Germline V lookup: CDR1 SEHNR, CDR2 FQNEAQ (reference sequence). The CDR3 consists of 15 residues. V lost 1 base and J 0 bases, leaving 9 bases between the germline ends. The CDR3 sequence is CASSLGTAANYGYTF. The CDR3 nucleotides read TGTGCCAGCAGCTTAGGTACAGCCGCTAACTATGGCTACACCTTC.

Details on this clonotype: Given a much more abundant clone one base away, this may be a read error. V is TRBV7-9 and J is TRBJ1-1; 7 positions match TRBD1. Germline-derived CDR1 and CDR2 are SEHNR and FQNEAQ (reference sequence). This CDR3 has 15 residues. Trimming cost V 4 bases and J 6 bases; bases outside gene matches: 11. Here the CDR3 reads CASSSTGLLLAEAFF. In nucleotides, the CDR3 is TGTGCCAGCAGCTCGACAGGGCTGCTGCTCGCTGAAGCTTTCTTT.

This clonotype appeared many times. The chain couples TRBV12-3 or TRBV12-4 to TRBJ1-2; unclear D gene. The CDR3 extends over 12 amino acids. The V end was cut by 3 bases, the J end by 5 bases, with 7 bases between. This chain's CDR3 is CASSLSLYGYTF. The CDR3 DNA is TGTGCCAGCAGTTTGTCGTTGTATGGCTACACCTTC.

The V call is TRBV13, the J call TRBJ2-3; D gene ambiguous. Germline CDR1 and CDR2: PRHDT and FYEKMQ (reference sequence). There are 13 residues in the CDR3. Trimming removed 6 bases at V and 1 base at J, with 8 bases between. DNA of the CDR3: TGTGCCAGCAGAAACGCCCGCACAGATACGCAGTATTTT. Its translation: CASRNARTDTQYF.

The chain employs TRBV15 and TRBJ2-7; D might be TRBD2 (6 bases). With 1 base removed from V and 7 bases from J, the gap between germline ends came to 8 bases. CDR1 is LNHNV and CDR2 is YYDKDF in the germline V gene (reference sequence). This CDR3 contains 12 residues. CDR3 bases: TGTGCCACCAGCAGAGTGGAGGGGGAGCAGTACTTC. Its translation: CATSRVEGEQYF.

A remark on this clonotype: The junction departs from germline at one end; a sequencing error may be responsible. This chain uses TRBV7-2 with TRBJ1-2; D ambiguous. This CDR3 is built from 13 residues. Germline V gene sequence: CDR1 SGHTA, CDR2 FQGNSA. The CDR3: CASSLGQIYGHTF. The CDR3 region has the DNA TGTGCCAGCAGCTTAGGACAAATCTATGGCCACACCTTC.

This clonotype has at least ten counts. The V gene is TRBV20-1, the J gene TRBJ1-1; D gene ambiguous. Per germline, CDR1 DFQATT and CDR2 SNEGSKA (reference sequence). The V gene lost 2 bases and the J gene lost 0 bases, with 10 bases spanning the gap. CDR3 length: 14 residues. The CDR3 DNA follows: TGCAGTGCTAGACGTTATGACATGAACACTGAAGCTTTCTTT. It codes for CSARRYDMNTEAFF.

This chain joins TRBV20-1 and TRBJ1-3, with D perhaps matching TRBD1 (5 bases). Germline V gene data show CDR1 as DFQATT and CDR2 as SNEGSKA (reference sequence). This CDR3 contains 14 residues. The V end lost 4 bases, the J end lost 1 base, and 11 bases lay between the germline ends. The CDR3 region is CSATRGDSGNTIYF. The DNA for the CDR3 is TGCAGTGCTACACGGGGGGATTCTGGAAACACCATATATTTT.

This clonotype appeared many times. The genes are TRBV10-3 and TRBJ1-1, with 7 bases identical to TRBD1. Germline values: CDR1 ENHRY, CDR2 SYGVKD. V gave up 4 bases and J gave up 3 bases; unmatched junction bases: 5. The CDR3 extends over 14 amino acids. The CDR3 DNA follows: TGTGCCATCAGTGGGCGACAGGGTGACACTGAAGCTTTCTTT. This gives the protein CAISGRQGDTEAFF.

This clonotype has ten or more counts. The J gene is TRBJ2-5, the V gene TRBV20-1; TRBD2 agrees at 14 bases. This CDR3 comprises 16 residues. Germline V gene sequence: CDR1 DFQATT, CDR2 SNEGSKA (reference sequence). V shed 6 bases and J 5 bases; nucleotides not matched to a gene: 11. DNA of the CDR3: TGCAGTGCCGGAAGACTAGCGGGAGGGCGAGGGGAGACCCAGTACTTC. It encodes CSAGRLAGGRGETQYF.